The clone carrying this T cell receptor (beta chain) was recorded a few times. This sample was taken from a study of response to subunit inactivated influenza vaccine. Via MiXCR, TCRdb re-called the RT-PCR reads, giving one row per CDR3 protein. Among hundreds of thousands of distinct CDR3 sequences listed, 25% were seen once. The sample consisted of CD4+ T cells sorted from PBMCs, taken roughly 5 days after vaccination. The TCR originated in a man aged 50 or older who received an inactivated influenza vaccine.

This chain's CDR3 is CASSLHLQTSGIDTQYF. The CDR3 nucleotides are TGCGCCAGCAGCTTGCACTTACAGACTAGCGGCATAGATACGCAGTATTTT. This rearrangement joins TRBV5-1 to TRBJ2-3; 9 nucleotides agree with TRBD2. The CDR3 runs to 17 residues. Trimming took 1 base from V and 5 from J; bases not matched to a gene: 11. Germline lookup yields CDR1 SGHRS and CDR2 YFSETQ.